This T cell receptor beta chain was identified in a study of T cell repertoires in cytomegalovirus infection. About the study: Public TCR beta signatures were indicative of both CMV infection and a matching HLA type. Study-level results: What dominated the ex vivo response were HLA-C-restricted CMV-specific TCR beta clonotypes.

A single record per CDR3 protein comes from TCRdb applying MiXCR to the reads. This table holds 340,000 or so distinct CDR3 sequences, 25% found once. Turning to this clonotype: Antigen: not known.

Germline-derived CDR1 and CDR2 are LGHDT and YNNKEL (reference sequence). This CDR3 is built from 14 residues. V gave up 0 bases and J gave up 4 bases, with 7 bases separating them. This specimen consisted of cultured PBMCs, obtained from culture after CMV antigen stimulation. The rearrangement uses TRBV3-1 and TRBJ1-5; no clear D. This clonotype was obtained from a human donor in good health (CMV status not recorded). Some clones in this sample may be carry-over from other donors' samples. Here the CDR3 reads CASSQEAVNQPQHF. CDR3 nucleotides: TGTGCCAGCAGCCAAGAGGCAGTTAATCAGCCCCAGCATTTT.